These T cell receptor beta chains were read from a single sample in a study of T cell clonotyping in hematopoietic cell transplantation. The table came from immunoSEQ multiplex PCR; TCRdb's copy has only in-frame clones and leaves some out. The data show tens of thousands of clones, 90% to 96% seen once. This sample comprised peripheral blood mononuclear cells, obtained before stem cell transplant. These receptors all come from a woman aged 45-65 years with acute myeloid leukemia. Some clones in this sample may be carry-over from other donors' samples. Each CDR3 is given without its conserved first and last residue. Fields, in order: D gene, V gene, CDR3 protein. D genes are given only for firm matches.

>NA|TRBV28
ASRGHLNTEAF
>TRBD1|TRBV28
ASRIRGRRTYGYT
>NA|TRBV5-1
ASSSPSAFREQY
>NA|TRBV5-8
ASSSYGGRGEQY
>TRBD1|TRBV19
ASSMRGQGNTEAF
>NA|TRBV5-1
ASRKGSQETQY
>TRBD1|TRBV18
ASSGTVLSGNTIY
>TRBD2|TRBV9
ASSVVAGGLYNEQF
>NA|TRBV30
AWSFWEPYEQY
>NA|TRBV5-4
ASSLDSYSYEQY
>NA|TRBV14
ASSQDPWDPEAF
>NA|TRBV19
ASSLTTAQPQH
>NA|TRBV29-1
SVDPGSSYEQY
>NA|TRBV13
ASSLGGNTEAF
>NA|TRBV30
AGGGGGVYEQY
>NA|TRBV2
ASSREQREQPQH
>TRBD1|TRBV2
AREDRGFSNYGYT
>NA|TRBV20-1
SATRNEKLF
>TRBD1|TRBV6-5
ASSYSGQVSSYEQY
>NA|TRBV29-1
SVGTGEYYEQY
>NA|TRBV6-6
ASSYPSTGPTYEQY
>TRBD2|TRBV27
ASSSNSGGETQY
>TRBD1|TRBV28
ASTKQGISTDTQY
>NA|TRBV6-5
ASSFLQSVPDTQY
>TRBD2|TRBV14
ASSLRLAGSTDTQY
>NA|TRBV5-1
ASSFITTDTGELF
>NA|TRBV2
ASSMTPAGELF
>NA|TRBV4-1
ASSQGPADEQF
>TRBD2|TRBV19
ASSGEGLAGQEQY
>NA|TRBV6-1
ASREGHGNTIY
>NA|TRBV25-1
ASSEQGYEQY
>NA|TRBV6-1
ASSSFGTTPGEQY
>NA|TRBV28
ASSLLGRANEKLF
>NA|TRBV4-2
ASSQAGSSYNEQF
>NA|TRBV4-1
ASSRTGSQETQY
>NA|TRBV6-1
ASSEDGGLAYEQY
>NA|TRBV14
ASSPGPRPVSGNTIY
>NA|TRBV2
ASSGTGYYSNQPQH
>NA|TRBV9
ASSVADTQY
>TRBD2|TRBV7-6
ASKQRGYHNEQF